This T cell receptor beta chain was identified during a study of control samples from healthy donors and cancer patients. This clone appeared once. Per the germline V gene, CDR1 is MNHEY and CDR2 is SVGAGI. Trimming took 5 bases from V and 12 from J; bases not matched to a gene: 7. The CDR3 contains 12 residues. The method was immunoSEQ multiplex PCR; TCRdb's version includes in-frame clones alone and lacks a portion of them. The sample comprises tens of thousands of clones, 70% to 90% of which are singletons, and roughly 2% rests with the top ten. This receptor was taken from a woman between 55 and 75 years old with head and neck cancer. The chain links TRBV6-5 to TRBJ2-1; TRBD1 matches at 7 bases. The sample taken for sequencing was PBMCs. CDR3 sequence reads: CASSTIRQGQFF. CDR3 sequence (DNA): TGTGCCAGCAGTACTATTCGACAGGGGCAGTTCTTC.